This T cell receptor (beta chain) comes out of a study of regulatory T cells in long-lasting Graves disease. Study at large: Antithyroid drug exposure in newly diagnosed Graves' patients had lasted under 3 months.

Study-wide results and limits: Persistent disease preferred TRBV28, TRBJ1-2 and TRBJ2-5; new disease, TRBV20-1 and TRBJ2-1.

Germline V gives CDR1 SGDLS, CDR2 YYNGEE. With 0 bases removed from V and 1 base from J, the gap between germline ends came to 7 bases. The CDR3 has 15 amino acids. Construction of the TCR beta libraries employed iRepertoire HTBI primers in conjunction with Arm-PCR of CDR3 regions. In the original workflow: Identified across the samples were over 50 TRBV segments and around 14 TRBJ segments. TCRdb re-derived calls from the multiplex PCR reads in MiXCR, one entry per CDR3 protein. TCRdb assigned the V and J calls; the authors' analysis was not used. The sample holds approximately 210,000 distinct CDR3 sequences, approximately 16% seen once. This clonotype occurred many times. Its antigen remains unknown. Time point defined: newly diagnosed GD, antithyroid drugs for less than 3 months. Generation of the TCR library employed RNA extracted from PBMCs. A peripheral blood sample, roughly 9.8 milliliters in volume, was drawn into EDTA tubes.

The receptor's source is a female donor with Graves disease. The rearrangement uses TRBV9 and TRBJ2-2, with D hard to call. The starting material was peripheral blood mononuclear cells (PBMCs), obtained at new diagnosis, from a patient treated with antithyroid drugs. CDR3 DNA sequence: TGTGCCAGCAGCGTAGTCTGGGGGAACACCGGGGAGCTGTTTTTT. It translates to CASSVVWGNTGELFF.